This TCR beta chain was retrieved from a study of response to subunit inactivated influenza vaccine. Overall study results and limits: It was suggested by the authors that few new T cells are recruited by each seasonal influenza vaccination.

Germline-derived CDR1 and CDR2 are MDHEN and SYDVKM. The CDR3 spans 12 residues. Trimming removed 10 bases at V and 3 bases at J, with 12 bases between. As for this clonotype: Its matching antigen is unknown.

TCRdb independently ran MiXCR on the RT-PCR reads; one entry per CDR3 protein. The table shows 300,000 to 350,000 distinct CDR3 sequences, with approximately 20% occurring only once. The chain is built from TRBV28 and TRBJ2-5; D is unclear. The sequencing here drew on PBMCs from blood, taken less than 22 months after vaccination. The sequence came from a man between 50 and 70 years old who received an inactivated influenza vaccine. For the CDR3, the DNA is TGTGCCACCGCGAAGATCGAAGAGACCCAGTACTTC. This sequence encodes CATAKIEETQYF.